The 10 T cell receptor beta chains below were found in one sample sequenced in a study of T cell responses to AZD1222 COVID-19 vaccine. Profiling relied on immunoSEQ multiplex PCR, and the TCRdb table lists in-frame clones only, not all of them. This table holds tens of thousands of clones, nearly 90% found once. Material: peripheral blood, obtained on day 0 of AZD1222 vaccination. These TCRs come from an adult in good health.

This chain links TRBV19 with TRBJ1-1, with D perhaps TRBD1 (5 bases). This CDR3 has 14 amino acids. V lost 8 bases, J lost 5 bases, and 18 bases lay in between. Per germline, CDR1 LNHDA and CDR2 SQIVND (reference sequence). This CDR3 is CASHEWGEGTEAFF. CDR3 sequence (DNA): TGTGCCAGTCACGAGTGGGGAGAGGGGACTGAAGCTTTCTTT.

The rearrangement joins TRBV7-8 to TRBJ1-2; tentatively, D is TRBD1 (6 bases). The CDR3 extends over 14 amino acids. Germline V gene sequence: CDR1 SGHVS, CDR2 FQNEAQ. Deletions cut 0 bases from V and 8 bases from J, with 13 bases between. CDR3 region: CASSLAGTLDGYTF. DNA of the CDR3: TGTGCCAGCAGCTTAGCAGGGACACTGGACGGCTACACCTTC.

This clone was detected once. V is TRBV29-1 and J is TRBJ2-2; TRBD1 matches at 9 bases. Germline values: CDR1 SQVTM, CDR2 ANQGSEA. With V trimmed by 6 bases and J by 3 bases, 5 bases remained unmatched. The CDR3 has 14 residues. The CDR3 nucleotides read TGCAGCGTGGCGGGACAGGGAGACACCGGGGAGCTGTTTTTT. This gives the protein CSVAGQGDTGELFF.

The rearrangement joins TRBV7-2 to TRBJ2-3; 8 nucleotides align to TRBD2. The junction had 6 bases not matched to a gene; V was cut back by 5 bases and J by 5 bases. In germline, CDR1 is SGHTA, CDR2 FQGNSA. CDR3 length: 14 residues. The CDR3 sequence: CASSNSGTGDTQYF. CDR3 in DNA: TGTGCCAGCAGCAATAGCGGGACGGGAGATACGCAGTATTTT.

The rearrangement joins TRBV18 to TRBJ1-5; D perhaps matches TRBD1 (6 bases). Trimming cost V 3 bases and J 8 bases, with 14 bases left between them. This CDR3 is 14 amino acids long. Germline CDR1 and CDR2: KGHSH and LQKENI. The CDR3 DNA reads as TGTGCCAGCTCACCGTGGCAGGGGAGGGAGCCCCAGCATTTT. As protein: CASSPWQGREPQHF.

The rearrangement links TRBV10-3 to TRBJ2-5; D might be TRBD2 (6 bases). The V gene's germline CDR1 is ENHRY and CDR2 SYGVKD. Trimming took 10 bases from V and 3 from J, leaving 15 bases between them. This CDR3 comprises 13 residues. CDR3 nucleotides: TGTGCCACCCAGTTTGGCGGGAAAGAGACCCAGTACTTC. This translates into CATQFGGKETQYF.

The rearrangement links TRBV7-4 to TRBJ2-2; 7 bases fit TRBD2. V shed 7 bases and J 4 bases; nucleotides not matched to a gene: 12. Germline values: CDR1 SGHVT, CDR2 SQSDAQ. The CDR3 is 16 amino acids. The chain's CDR3 is CASTGGRADLTGELFF. Written as DNA, the CDR3 is TGTGCCAGCACCGGGGGGAGGGCAGACCTCACCGGGGAGCTGTTTTTT.

The chain couples TRBV18 to TRBJ1-1; D perhaps matches TRBD1 (6 bases). The CDR3 is made up of 17 amino acids. V lost 2 bases to trimming and J lost 0 bases, with 16 bases between them. In germline, CDR1 is KGHSH, CDR2 LQKENI. CDR3 sequence: CASSPGQQGILNTEAFF. The CDR3 bases are TGTGCCAGCTCACCAGGACAACAGGGAATACTGAACACTGAAGCTTTCTTT.

The genes are TRBV6-5 and TRBJ1-1; perhaps TRBD1 as D (5 bases). Trimming pared 5 bases from V and 0 bases from J, leaving 13 bases between. Germline loops: CDR1 MNHEY, CDR2 SVGAGI. CDR3 length: 15 amino acids. CDR3 nucleotides: TGTGCCAGCAGTCCGGCGGGACGGATGAACACTGAAGCTTTCTTT. Its protein is CASSPAGRMNTEAFF.

The chain couples TRBV21-1 to TRBJ2-1. TRBV21-1 is recorded as a pseudogene. There are 12 residues in the CDR3. The CDR3 region has the DNA TGTGCCCTACTCCCGGGGGCGGAAGAGCAGTTCTTC. Protein product: CALLPGAEEQFF.